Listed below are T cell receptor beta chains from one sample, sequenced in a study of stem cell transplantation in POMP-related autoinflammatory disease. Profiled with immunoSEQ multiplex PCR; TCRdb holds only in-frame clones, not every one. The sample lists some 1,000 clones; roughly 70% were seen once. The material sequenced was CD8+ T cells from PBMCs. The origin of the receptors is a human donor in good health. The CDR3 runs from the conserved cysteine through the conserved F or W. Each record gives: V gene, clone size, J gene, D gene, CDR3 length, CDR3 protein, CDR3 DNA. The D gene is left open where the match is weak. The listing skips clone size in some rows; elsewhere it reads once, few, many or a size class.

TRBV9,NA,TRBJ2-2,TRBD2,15,CASSGLAGGTGELFF,TGTGCCAGCAGCGGACTAGCGGGAGGAACCGGGGAGCTGTTTTTT
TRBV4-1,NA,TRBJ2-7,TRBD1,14,CASSQVTGGYEQYF,TGCGCCAGCAGCCAAGTTACAGGGGGCTACGAGCAGTACTTC
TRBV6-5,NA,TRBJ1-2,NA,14,CASTQGGLFYGYTF,TGTGCCAGCACCCAGGGCGGTTTGTTTTATGGCTACACCTTC
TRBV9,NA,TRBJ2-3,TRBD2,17,CASSVANSGGATDTQYF,TGTGCCAGCAGCGTAGCGAATAGCGGGGGGGCCACAGATACGCAGTATTTT
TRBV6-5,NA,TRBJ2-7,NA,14,CASSHAGSSYEQYF,TGTGCCAGCAGTCATGCAGGGAGCTCCTACGAGCAGTACTTC
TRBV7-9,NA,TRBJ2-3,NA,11,CASSPIWGQYF,TGTGCCAGCAGCCCCATATGGGGGCAGTATTTT
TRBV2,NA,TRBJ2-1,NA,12,CARGASYNEQFF,TGTGCCAGAGGGGCCTCCTACAATGAGCAGTTCTTC
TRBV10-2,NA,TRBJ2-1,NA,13,CASSVGRYNEQFF,TGCGCCAGCAGTGTAGGGCGATACAATGAGCAGTTCTTC
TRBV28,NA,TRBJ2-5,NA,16,CASSRSGVPFQETQYF,TGTGCCAGCAGTAGATCAGGGGTCCCCTTCCAAGAGACCCAGTACTTC
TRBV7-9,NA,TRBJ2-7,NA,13,CATAPGRPYEQYF,TGTGCCACCGCCCCAGGTCGGCCCTACGAGCAGTACTTC
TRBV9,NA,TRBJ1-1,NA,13,CASSDSPNTEAFF,TGTGCCAGCAGCGACAGCCCGAACACTGAAGCTTTCTTT
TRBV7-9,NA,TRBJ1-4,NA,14,CASSPGQSNEKLFF,TGTGCCAGCAGCCCTGGACAGTCGAATGAAAAACTGTTTTTT
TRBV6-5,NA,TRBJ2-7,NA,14,CASNEGRGSYEQYF,TGTGCCAGCAACGAGGGGCGGGGCTCCTACGAGCAGTACTTC
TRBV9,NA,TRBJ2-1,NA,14,CASSVVGLYNEQFF,TGTGCCAGCAGCGTAGTAGGGCTCTACAATGAGCAGTTCTTC
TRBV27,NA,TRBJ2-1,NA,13,CASSLWAGNEQFF,TGTGCCAGCAGTTTATGGGCAGGGAATGAGCAGTTCTTC
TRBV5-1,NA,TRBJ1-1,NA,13,CASSLTGNTEAFF,TGCGCCAGCAGCTTGACGGGAAACACTGAAGCTTTCTTT
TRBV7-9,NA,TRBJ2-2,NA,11,CASSLSGELFF,TGTGCCAGCAGCCTATCCGGGGAGCTGTTTTTT
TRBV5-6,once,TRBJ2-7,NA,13,CASNLIQGYEQYF,TGTGCCAGCAACCTTATACAGGGTTACGAGCAGTACTTC
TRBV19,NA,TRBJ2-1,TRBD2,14,CASSWTSGLDEQFF,TGTGCCAGTAGTTGGACTAGCGGGCTCGATGAGCAGTTCTTC
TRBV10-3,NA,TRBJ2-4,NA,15,CAISTGLLAKNIQYF,TGTGCCATCAGTACAGGGTTACTAGCCAAAAACATTCAGTACTTC
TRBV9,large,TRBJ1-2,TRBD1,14,CASSVQGDDYGYTF,TGTGCCAGCAGCGTACAGGGGGACGACTATGGCTACACCTTC
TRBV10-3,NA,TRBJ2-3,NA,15,CAISESAPSTDTQYF,TGTGCCATCAGTGAGTCGGCACCTAGCACAGATACGCAGTATTTT
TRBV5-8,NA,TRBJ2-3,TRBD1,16,CASSSMDRPFTDTQYF,TGTGCCAGCAGCTCTATGGACAGGCCCTTCACAGATACGCAGTATTTT
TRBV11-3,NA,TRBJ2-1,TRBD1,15,CASSYRTGENNEQFF,TGTGCCAGCAGCTACCGGACAGGGGAAAACAATGAGCAGTTCTTC
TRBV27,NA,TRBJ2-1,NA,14,CASSFSGVHNEQFF,TGTGCCAGCAGTTTCTCAGGGGTTCACAATGAGCAGTTCTTC
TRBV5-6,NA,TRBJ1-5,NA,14,CASSLRPANQPQHF,TGTGCCAGCAGCTTGCGGCCGGCCAATCAGCCCCAGCATTTT
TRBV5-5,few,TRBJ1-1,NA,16,CASNPGTQLMNTEAFF,TGTGCCAGCAACCCGGGGACACAACTCATGAACACTGAAGCTTTCTTT
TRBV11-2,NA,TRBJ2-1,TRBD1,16,CASSTYRGEGYNEQFF,TGTGCCAGCAGCACCTACAGGGGCGAGGGCTACAATGAGCAGTTCTTC
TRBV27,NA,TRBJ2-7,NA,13,CASSPTAAGEQYF,TGTGCCAGCAGTCCGACAGCCGCCGGCGAGCAGTACTTC
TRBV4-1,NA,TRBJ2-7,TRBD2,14,CASSQGALGREQYF,TGCGCCAGCAGCCAAGGCGCCCTCGGGAGGGAGCAGTACTTC
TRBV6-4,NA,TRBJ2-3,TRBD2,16,CASSEGLAGGADTQYF,TGTGCCAGCAGCGAGGGACTAGCGGGGGGTGCCGATACGCAGTATTTT
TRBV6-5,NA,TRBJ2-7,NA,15,CASRVTGTPSYEQYF,TGTGCCAGCAGGGTAACCGGGACACCCTCCTACGAGCAGTACTTC
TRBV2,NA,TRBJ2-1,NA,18,CASSDPTGGTGSYNEQFF,TGTGCCAGCAGTGACCCCACGGGGGGGACAGGAAGTTACAATGAGCAGTTCTTC
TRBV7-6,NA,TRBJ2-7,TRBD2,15,CASSLDSGRGYEQYF,TGTGCCAGCAGCTTAGATAGCGGGAGGGGCTACGAGCAGTACTTC
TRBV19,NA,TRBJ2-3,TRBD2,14,CASRLAGAPDTQYF,TGTGCCAGTAGGTTAGCGGGGGCCCCCGATACGCAGTATTTT
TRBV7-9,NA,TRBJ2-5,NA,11,CASGGQETQYF,TGTGCCAGCGGGGGACAAGAGACCCAGTACTTC
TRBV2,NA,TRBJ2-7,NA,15,CARRGGPRGSYEQYF,TGTGCCAGAAGGGGAGGTCCGCGGGGCTCCTACGAGCAGTACTTC
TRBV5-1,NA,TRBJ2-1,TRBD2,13,CASRLAGGNEQFF,TGCGCCAGCCGACTAGCGGGGGGCAATGAGCAGTTCTTC
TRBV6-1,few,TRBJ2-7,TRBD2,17,CASSDPPGTSGGYEQYF,TGTGCCAGCAGTGACCCCCCCGGGACTAGCGGGGGTTACGAGCAGTACTTC
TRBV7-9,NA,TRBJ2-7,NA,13,CASSVGGPYEQYF,TGTGCCAGCAGCGTCGGGGGTCCCTACGAGCAGTACTTC
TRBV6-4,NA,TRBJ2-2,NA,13,CASSEKNTGELFF,TGTGCCAGCAGTGAAAAGAACACCGGGGAGCTGTTTTTT
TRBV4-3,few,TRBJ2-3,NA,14,CASSQDRAEDTQYF,TGCGCCAGCAGCCAAGATCGGGCCGAAGATACGCAGTATTTT
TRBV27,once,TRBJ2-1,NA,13,CASSLSQNNEQFF,TGTGCCAGCAGTTTATCGCAGAACAATGAGCAGTTCTTC
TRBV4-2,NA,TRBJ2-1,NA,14,CASSQDRFATGQFF,TGTGCCAGCAGCCAAGATAGATTTGCGACAGGGCAGTTCTTC
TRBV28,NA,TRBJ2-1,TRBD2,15,CASSLGTISYNEQFF,TGTGCCAGCAGTTTGGGGACTATCTCCTACAATGAGCAGTTCTTC
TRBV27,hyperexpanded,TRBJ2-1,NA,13,CASSFTQGSEQFF,TGTGCCAGCAGTTTCACACAGGGATCTGAGCAGTTCTTC
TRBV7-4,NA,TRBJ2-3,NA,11,CASSLNDVQYF,TGTGCCAGCAGCTTAAATGATGTGCAGTATTTT
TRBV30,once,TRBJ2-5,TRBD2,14,CAWDPGLGRETQYF,TGTGCCTGGGACCCGGGACTAGGGAGAGAGACCCAGTACTTC